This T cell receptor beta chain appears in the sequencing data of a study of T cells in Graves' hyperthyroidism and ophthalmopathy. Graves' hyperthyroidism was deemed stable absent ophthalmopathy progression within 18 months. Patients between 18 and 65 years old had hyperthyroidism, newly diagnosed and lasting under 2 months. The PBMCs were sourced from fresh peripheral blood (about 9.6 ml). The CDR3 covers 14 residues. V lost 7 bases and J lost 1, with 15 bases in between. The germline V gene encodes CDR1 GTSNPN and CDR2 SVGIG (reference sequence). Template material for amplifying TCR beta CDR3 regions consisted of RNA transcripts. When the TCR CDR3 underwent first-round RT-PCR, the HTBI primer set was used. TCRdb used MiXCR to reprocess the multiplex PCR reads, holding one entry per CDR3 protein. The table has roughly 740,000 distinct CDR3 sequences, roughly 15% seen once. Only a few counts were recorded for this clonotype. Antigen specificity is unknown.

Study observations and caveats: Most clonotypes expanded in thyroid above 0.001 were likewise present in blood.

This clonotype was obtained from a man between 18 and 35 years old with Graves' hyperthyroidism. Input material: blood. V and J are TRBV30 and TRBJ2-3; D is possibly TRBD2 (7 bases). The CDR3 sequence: CASFRGGRTDTQYF. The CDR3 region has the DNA TGTGCCTCATTCAGGGGAGGGCGCACAGATACGCAGTATTTT.